The 27 T cell receptor beta chains presented below share a single source sample, sequenced in a study of shared clonotypes between healthy human individuals. CD45RO-negative CD8 cells positively selected for CCR7 made up the naive population, which excluded terminally differentiated effector memory CD45RA+ cells. The table came from immunoSEQ multiplex PCR; TCRdb's copy has only in-frame clones and leaves some out. The sample includes about 2 million clones, about 95% seen only once; the top ten take about 1.1%. The sequencing input was naive CD8+ T cells sorted from blood. The source is a man in his late teens or twenties in good health.

The chain employs TRBV28 and TRBJ1-4; no clear D. The CDR3 extends over 15 amino acids. Germline V CDR1 and CDR2: MDHEN, SYDVKM. V lost 5 bases and J lost 0, with 10 bases in between. The CDR3 DNA follows: TGTGCCAGCAGTCGGTCCGGGACAACTAATGAAAAACTGTTTTTT. This encodes CASSRSGTTNEKLFF.

The chain uses TRBV2 and TRBJ1-2, with D unresolved. Per germline, CDR1 SNHLY and CDR2 FYNNEI. The CDR3 length is 15 residues. The germline V and J ends were trimmed by 0 bases and 7 bases, with 15 bases remaining between them. Here the CDR3 DNA reads TGTGCCAGCAGTGAAGCCACGGAAGGTCAACCTGGCTACACCTTC. Translated: CASSEATEGQPGYTF.

This chain joins TRBV27 and TRBJ1-1; no clear D. The V and J ends lost 6 bases and 5 bases respectively, with 16 bases between them. CDR1 is MNHEY and CDR2 is SMNVEV in the germline V gene (reference sequence). CDR3 length: 14 amino acids. The chain's CDR3 is CASRVNSVATEAFF. CDR3 nucleotides: TGTGCCAGCAGGGTTAACAGCGTTGCGACTGAAGCTTTCTTT.

This clone was observed a single time. J is TRBJ2-3 and V is TRBV4-3; possibly TRBD1 for D (6 bases). The V end lost 0 bases, the J end lost 4 bases, and 17 bases lay between the germline ends. The CDR3 is made up of 17 amino acids. CDR1 is LGHNA, CDR2 YSLEER, per germline. The CDR3 coding sequence is TGCGCCAGCAGCCAAGAGGGGGCCGAGGAAATCCCAGATACGCAGTATTTT. This translates into CASSQEGAEEIPDTQYF.

The chain joins TRBV7-9 to TRBJ2-7; D perhaps matches TRBD1 (5 bases). V was trimmed by 1 base and J by 2 bases, leaving 12 bases between them. The CDR3 covers 15 residues. Germline CDR1 and CDR2: SEHNR and FQNEAQ (reference sequence). The CDR3 region is CASSLGVGAAYEQYF. In DNA form, the CDR3 reads TGTGCCAGCAGCTTAGGGGTAGGGGCCGCCTACGAGCAGTACTTC. Full variable domain (remainder filled in from reference TRBV7-9 and TRBJ2-7): DTGVSQNPRHKITKRGQNVTFRCDPISEHNRLYWYRQTLGQGPEFLTYFQNEAQLEKSRLLSDRFSAERPKGSFSTLEIQRTEQGDSAMYLCASSLGVGAAYEQYFGPGTRLTVT.

The rearrangement uses TRBV19 and TRBJ1-1; D is uncertain. This CDR3 has 14 amino acids. Germline lookup yields CDR1 LNHDA and CDR2 SQIVND (reference sequence). Trimming stripped 7 bases from V and 4 bases from J, with 16 bases between. CDR3: CASTPYGGSTEAFF. The CDR3, as DNA: TGTGCCAGTACCCCCTATGGAGGTAGCACTGAAGCTTTCTTT. Based on the CDR3 plus reference TRBV19 and TRBJ1-1, the full variable domain is DGGITQSPKYLFRKEGQNVTLSCEQNLNHDAMYWYRQDPGQGLRLIYYSQIVNDFQKGDIAEGYSVSREKKESFPLTVTSAQKNPTAFYLCASTPYGGSTEAFFGQGTRLTVV.

The chain recombines TRBV11-3 with TRBJ2-1, with 11 nucleotides matching TRBD2. Looked up from germline, CDR1 is SGHNT and CDR2 is YENEEA. Trimming cost V 5 bases and J 6 bases; bases outside gene matches: 3. This CDR3 is built from 14 residues. The CDR3: CASSPGTSGNEQFF. The CDR3, as DNA: TGTGCCAGCAGCCCCGGGACTAGCGGCAATGAGCAGTTCTTC.

Note on this clone: Other DNA sequences in the same sample also yield this CDR3. V is TRBV6-5 and J is TRBJ1-1; TRBD1 agrees at 9 bases. The V and J ends lost 6 bases and 0 bases, in that order; junction bases with no gene match: 2. Looked up from germline, CDR1 is MNHEY and CDR2 is SVGAGI. This CDR3 is built from 14 residues. The CDR3 region is CASSGQGLNTEAFF. In nucleotides, the CDR3 is TGTGCCAGCAGCGGACAGGGGTTGAACACTGAAGCTTTCTTT.

Of note for this clone: Other DNA sequences from this sample encode an identical CDR3 as well. The V and J genes are TRBV27 and TRBJ2-1; D call uncertain. CDR1 MNHEY and CDR2 SMNVEV come from the germline V gene (reference sequence). V lost 2 bases and J lost 4, with 6 bases in between. The CDR3 is 13 amino acids. CDR3 nucleotide sequence: TGTGCCAGCAGTTTAGGGCTTTACAATGAGCAGTTCTTC. Amino acid sequence: CASSLGLYNEQFF.

The V call is TRBV6-5, the J call TRBJ2-5; 7 bases fit TRBD1. Per the germline V gene, CDR1 is MNHEY and CDR2 is SVGAGI. J gave up 9 bases and V 5 bases, and 15 bases lay outside the gene matches. The CDR3 has 15 amino acids. This CDR3 reads CASSPLWTGSDAQYF. The CDR3 DNA sequence: TGTGCCAGCAGTCCTCTTTGGACAGGTTCAGACGCCCAGTACTTC.

V usage is TRBV12-5 and J usage is TRBJ2-7, with D unclear. The CDR3 runs to 13 residues. CDR1 is LGHNT, CDR2 FRNRAP, per germline. Trimming left V 5 bases short and J 0 bases short, with 8 bases between. The CDR3 sequence: CASGGSISYEQYF. CDR3 in DNA: TGTGCTAGTGGTGGCAGTATCTCCTACGAGCAGTACTTC. The variable domain in full, with the rest retrieved from reference TRBV12-5 and TRBJ2-7, is DARVTQTPRHKVTEMGQEVTMRCQPILGHNTVFWYRQTMMQGLELLAYFRNRAPLDDSGMPKDRFSAEMPDATLATLKIQPSEPRDSAVYFCASGGSISYEQYFGPGTRLTVT.

The chain combines TRBV11-2 with TRBJ2-5; D gene ambiguous. Trimming pared 1 base from V and 13 bases from J, leaving 13 bases between. Germline values: CDR1 SGHAT, CDR2 FQNNGV. The CDR3 spans 12 residues. CDR3 protein: CASSLVGPPPYF. Here the CDR3 DNA reads TGTGCCAGCAGCTTAGTCGGGCCCCCCCCGTACTTC.

This clone was seen once. The CDR3 reads CASSGASQGKAEAFF. The CDR3 bases are TGTGCCAGCAGTGGAGCAAGCCAGGGTAAAGCTGAAGCTTTCTTT. The chain combines TRBV6-1 with TRBJ1-1, with D perhaps TRBD1 (5 bases). This CDR3 has 15 amino acids. V lost 4 bases to trimming and J lost 6 bases, with 18 bases between them. Germline assignment: CDR1 MNHNS and CDR2 SASEGT.

The chain uses TRBV19 and TRBJ2-1; D not resolved. The V gene's germline CDR1 is LNHDA and CDR2 SQIVND (reference sequence). The CDR3 has 16 amino acids. V gave up 1 base and J gave up 0 bases, with 10 bases separating them. CDR3 in amino acids: CASSIVRRSSYNEQFF. CDR3 nucleotides: TGTGCCAGTAGTATAGTTCGGCGGAGCTCCTACAATGAGCAGTTCTTC.

The chain combines TRBV18 with TRBJ2-3; D assignment may be TRBD1 or TRBD2 (5 bases each). This CDR3 has 14 amino acids. Germline-derived CDR1 and CDR2 are KGHSH and LQKENI. Trimming removed 3 bases at V and 4 bases at J, with 11 bases between. The CDR3 coding sequence is TGTGCCAGCTCACCGCTTGAGGGGCCAGATACGCAGTATTTT. Translated, it gives CASSPLEGPDTQYF.

This chain joins TRBV4-1 and TRBJ2-1, with 11 bases aligning to TRBD2. The length of the CDR3 is 16 residues. CDR1 and CDR2 (germline): MGHRA, YSYEKL. Losses at the gene ends were 0 bases for V and 13 bases for J; bases not matched to a gene: 11. Written as DNA, the CDR3 is TGCGCCAGCAGCCAAGATAGGCTAGCGGGGGGCGCCCCTCAGTTCTTC. Translated, it gives CASSQDRLAGGAPQFF.

The chain carries TRBV6-5 and TRBJ2-7; D may correspond to TRBD1 or TRBD2 (5 bases each). The V and J ends lost 2 bases and 5 bases respectively, with 10 bases between them. This CDR3 region has 13 residues. CDR1 and CDR2 (germline): MNHEY, SVGAGI. Here the CDR3 reads CASSYDGTNEQYF. The DNA of the CDR3 is TGTGCCAGCAGTTACGACGGGACCAACGAGCAGTACTTC.

This chain links TRBV6-1 with TRBJ2-7, with D possibly being TRBD2 (6 bases). CDR1 MNHNS and CDR2 SASEGT come from the germline V gene. V was pared by 6 bases and J by 2 bases, with 11 bases between. The CDR3 is made up of 13 amino acids. The chain's CDR3 is CASRGTDAYEQYF. The CDR3, as DNA: TGTGCCAGCAGGGGGACTGATGCCTACGAGCAGTACTTC.

The chain carries TRBV10-3 and TRBJ2-5, with 7 nucleotides matching TRBD2. The germline gives CDR1 ENHRY, CDR2 SYGVKD. V was clipped by 3 bases and J by 7 bases; unmatched bases: 14. This CDR3 has 16 amino acids. This chain's CDR3 is CAISETGLVGDWTQYF. The CDR3 nucleotides are TGTGCCATCAGTGAAACCGGACTAGTGGGAGATTGGACCCAGTACTTC.

The chain has TRBV5-4 and TRBJ1-5; a weak D match, TRBD1 (5 bases). This CDR3 has 14 residues. Germline loops: CDR1 SGHNT, CDR2 YYREEE (reference sequence). V lost 2 bases, J lost 4 bases, and 10 bases lay in between. The CDR3 here is CASSFYGGNQPQHF. CDR3 nucleotides: TGTGCCAGCAGCTTCTACGGGGGAAATCAGCCCCAGCATTTT. The whole variable domain, remainder taken from reference TRBV5-4 and TRBJ1-5, is ETGVTQSPTHLIKTRGQQVTLRCSSQSGHNTVSWYQQALGQGPQFIFQYYREEENGRGNFPPRFSGLQFPNYSSELNVNALELDDSALYLCASSFYGGNQPQHFGDGTRLSIL.

V gene TRBV4-1 combines with J gene TRBJ2-1; D is ambiguous. The CDR3 sequence is 14 residues long. The germline CDR1 and CDR2 sequences are MGHRA and YSYEKL. V was trimmed by 0 bases and J by 8 bases, leaving 11 bases between them. This CDR3 reads CASSQDGGVDEQFF. CDR3 DNA sequence: TGCGCCAGCAGCCAAGACGGTGGAGTGGATGAGCAGTTCTTC.

This chain joins TRBV29-1 and TRBJ2-7; D is possibly TRBD1 (6 bases). V dropped 6 bases and J dropped 4 bases, with 13 bases sitting between them. In germline, CDR1 is SQVTM, CDR2 ANQGSEA. The CDR3 has 12 amino acids. CDR3 nucleotide sequence: TGCAGCGTCGCTACGACAGGATACGAGCAGTACTTC. This gives the protein CSVATTGYEQYF.

The chain joins TRBV4-3 to TRBJ2-2; D might be TRBD1 or TRBD2, each matching 6 bases. CDR1 is LGHNA and CDR2 is YSLEER in the germline V gene. The CDR3 totals 16 residues. V was clipped by 0 bases and J by 1 base, with 9 bases between them. The CDR3 sequence: CASSQEGGGNTGELFF. The DNA of the CDR3 is TGCGCCAGCAGCCAAGAGGGGGGCGGGAACACCGGGGAGCTGTTTTTT.

The rearrangement joins TRBV27 to TRBJ1-6; the D is unclear. This CDR3 has 17 amino acids. CDR1 is MNHEY and CDR2 is SMNVEV in the germline V gene (reference sequence). With 5 bases removed from V and 0 bases from J, the gap between germline ends came to 14 bases. CDR3 amino acids: CASSPTRPSSYNSPLHF. The DNA of the CDR3 is TGTGCCAGCAGTCCTACCCGTCCGAGCTCCTATAATTCACCCCTCCACTTT.

The V call is TRBV13, the J call TRBJ2-2, with 11 bases aligning to TRBD2. The ends lost 4 bases at V and 5 bases at J; junction bases unmatched: 9. The CDR3 runs to 17 residues. Germline loops: CDR1 PRHDT, CDR2 FYEKMQ (reference sequence). The CDR3 reads CASSWGLAALKTGELFF. The CDR3 region has the DNA TGTGCCAGCAGCTGGGGACTAGCGGCCCTCAAAACCGGGGAGCTGTTTTTT.

CDR3 DNA: TGTGCCAGCTCAGGCGGACTAGTGATTCACAATGAGCAGTTCTTC. This encodes CASSGGLVIHNEQFF. The rearrangement joins TRBV13 to TRBJ2-1; TRBD2 matches at 7 bases. The germline V gene encodes CDR1 PRHDT and CDR2 FYEKMQ (reference sequence). The CDR3 is 15 amino acids. The ends lost 8 bases at V and 5 bases at J; junction bases unmatched: 12.

The V and J genes are TRBV7-9 and TRBJ2-1; D not certain. The CDR3 has 11 residues. Trimming removed 2 bases at V and 10 bases at J, with 6 bases between. Germline V gene sequence: CDR1 SEHNR, CDR2 FQNEAQ (reference sequence). The CDR3 loop reads CASSLISEQFF. In DNA form, the CDR3 reads TGTGCCAGCAGCTTAATTAGCGAGCAGTTCTTC.